Listed below are T cell receptor beta chains from one sample, sequenced in a study of cytomegalovirus exposure and HLA in healthy donors. The table came from immunoSEQ multiplex PCR; TCRdb's copy has only in-frame clones and leaves some out. The sample records about 120,000 clones, roughly 83% being singletons. Sequenced sample: PBMCs. These receptor sequences come from a man between 18 and 35 years old in good health and CMV-seronegative. CDR3s include the opening cysteine and the closing phenylalanine or tryptophan.

j_gene: TRBJ2-7
v_gene: TRBV6-1
CDR3aa: CATSGDTGPTYEQYF

j_gene: TRBJ2-1
v_gene: TRBV11-2
CDR3aa: CASSLGTSGTGEQFF

j_gene: TRBJ2-7
v_gene: TRBV27
CDR3aa: CASSLGDRGIHEQYF

j_gene: TRBJ2-3
v_gene: TRBV5-4
CDR3aa: CASSSGDTQYF

j_gene: TRBJ2-7
v_gene: TRBV6-5
CDR3aa: CASSYTSSYEQYF

j_gene: TRBJ2-2
v_gene: TRBV2
CDR3aa: CASSDPGMFTGELFF

j_gene: TRBJ1-5
v_gene: TRBV7-9
CDR3aa: CASSLSTGAGNQPQHF

j_gene: TRBJ2-6
v_gene: TRBV5-1
CDR3aa: CASSQKDRTIHSGANVLTF

j_gene: TRBJ2-3
v_gene: TRBV4-1
CDR3aa: CASSQDRQMGTDTQYF

j_gene: TRBJ1-1
v_gene: TRBV29-1
CDR3aa: CSVGVYTEAFF

j_gene: TRBJ1-1
v_gene: TRBV6-5
CDR3aa: CATGQVANTEAFF

j_gene: TRBJ1-5
v_gene: TRBV30
CDR3aa: CAWNRGNQPQHF

j_gene: TRBJ1-2
v_gene: TRBV6-5
CDR3aa: CASSPRLKRDYGYTF

j_gene: TRBJ1-1
v_gene: TRBV6-6
CDR3aa: CASSYGTEYTEAFF

j_gene: TRBJ1-2
v_gene: TRBV7-9
CDR3aa: CASSFLASGYGYTF

j_gene: TRBJ2-2
v_gene: TRBV2
CDR3aa: CASSVSQGGGELFF

j_gene: TRBJ1-5
v_gene: TRBV7-8
CDR3aa: CASSFEDRVVVGSNQPQHF

j_gene: TRBJ1-4
v_gene: TRBV30
CDR3aa: CAWSVHGADEKLFF

j_gene: TRBJ1-4
v_gene: TRBV2
CDR3aa: CAIQSRKLFF

j_gene: TRBJ2-1
v_gene: TRBV5-6
CDR3aa: CASSLRAGGYNEQFF

j_gene: TRBJ2-2
v_gene: TRBV7-2
CDR3aa: CASSYNPSNTGELFF

j_gene: TRBJ2-1
v_gene: TRBV29-1
CDR3aa: CSVGRDSYNEQFF

j_gene: TRBJ1-1
v_gene: TRBV19
CDR3aa: CASSITGGNLNTEAFF

j_gene: TRBJ2-7
v_gene: TRBV10-3
CDR3aa: CAISVRVAPENEQYF

j_gene: TRBJ2-7
v_gene: TRBV9
CDR3aa: CASSVDGTGKQYF

j_gene: TRBJ2-3
v_gene: TRBV5-1
CDR3aa: CASSSLAGEADTQYF

j_gene: TRBJ2-5
v_gene: TRBV2
CDR3aa: CASLRTSGTRETQYF

j_gene: TRBJ2-3
v_gene: TRBV7-2
CDR3aa: CASSLGQITDTQYF

j_gene: TRBJ1-3
v_gene: TRBV5-6
CDR3aa: CASSPAFQGALSGNTIYF

j_gene: TRBJ2-7
v_gene: TRBV4-2
CDR3aa: CASSQDQGTSREQYF

j_gene: TRBJ1-2
v_gene: TRBV6-4
CDR3aa: CASRGGAEGYTF

j_gene: TRBJ1-2
v_gene: TRBV7-8
CDR3aa: CASSLGTGTNYGYTF

j_gene: TRBJ2-6
v_gene: TRBV6-1
CDR3aa: CASSEQGAGANVLTF

j_gene: TRBJ1-5
v_gene: TRBV18
CDR3aa: CASSPTDSNQPQHF

j_gene: TRBJ2-2
v_gene: TRBV30
CDR3aa: CAWSWSGGTGELFF

j_gene: TRBJ2-1
v_gene: TRBV13
CDR3aa: CASSSTLVVSGESYNEQFF

j_gene: TRBJ2-3
v_gene: TRBV7-2
CDR3aa: CASGLAGLTDTQYF